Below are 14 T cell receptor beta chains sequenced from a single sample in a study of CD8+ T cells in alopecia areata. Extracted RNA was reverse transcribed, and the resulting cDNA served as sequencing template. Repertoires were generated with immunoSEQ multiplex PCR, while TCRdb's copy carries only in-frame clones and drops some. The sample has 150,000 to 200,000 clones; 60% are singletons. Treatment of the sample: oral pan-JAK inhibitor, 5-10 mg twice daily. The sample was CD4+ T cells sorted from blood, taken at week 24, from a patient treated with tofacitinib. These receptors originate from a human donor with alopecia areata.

The CDR3 DNA is TGTGCCAGCAGGCGGACAGGGGGCGACGAGCAGTACTTC. Its protein product is CASRRTGGDEQYF. V and J are TRBV6-5 and TRBJ2-7; 11 positions agree with TRBD1. Germline V gives CDR1 MNHEY, CDR2 SVGAGI. After removal of 6 bases from V and 5 bases from J, the junction contained 3 bases not matched to a gene. The CDR3 is 13 residues long.

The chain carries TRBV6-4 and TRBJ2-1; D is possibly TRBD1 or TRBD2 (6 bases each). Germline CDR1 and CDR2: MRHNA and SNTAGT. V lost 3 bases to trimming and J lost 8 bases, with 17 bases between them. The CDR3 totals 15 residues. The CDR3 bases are TGTGCCAGCAGTGAGGGGGGCCGGGAGTTGTATGAGCAGTTCTTC. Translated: CASSEGGRELYEQFF.

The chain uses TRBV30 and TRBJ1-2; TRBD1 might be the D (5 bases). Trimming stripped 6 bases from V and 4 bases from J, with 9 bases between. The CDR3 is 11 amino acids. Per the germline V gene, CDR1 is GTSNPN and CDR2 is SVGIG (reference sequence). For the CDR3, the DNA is TGTGCCTGTGGGGCAGCCTATGGCTACACCTTC. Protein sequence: CACGAAYGYTF.

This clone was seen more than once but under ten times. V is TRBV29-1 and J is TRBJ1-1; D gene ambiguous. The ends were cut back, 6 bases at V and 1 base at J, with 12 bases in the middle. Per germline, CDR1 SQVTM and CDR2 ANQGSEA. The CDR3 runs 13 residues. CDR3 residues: CSVGRSGNTEAFF. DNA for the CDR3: TGCAGCGTCGGGAGGTCAGGGAACACTGAAGCTTTCTTT.

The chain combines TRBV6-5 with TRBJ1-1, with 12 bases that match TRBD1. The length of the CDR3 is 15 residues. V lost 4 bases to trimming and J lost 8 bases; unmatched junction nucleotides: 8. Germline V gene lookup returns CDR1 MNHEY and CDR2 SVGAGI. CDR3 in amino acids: CASSWDRGRGPEAFF. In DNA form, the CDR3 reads TGTGCCAGCAGTTGGGACAGGGGGCGAGGCCCCGAAGCTTTCTTT.

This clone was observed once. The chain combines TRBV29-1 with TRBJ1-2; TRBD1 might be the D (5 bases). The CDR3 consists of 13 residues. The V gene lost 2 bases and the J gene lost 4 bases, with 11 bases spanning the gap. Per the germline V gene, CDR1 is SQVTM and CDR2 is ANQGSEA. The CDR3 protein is CSVEQGGIYGYTF. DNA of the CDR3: TGCAGCGTTGAACAGGGAGGAATCTATGGCTACACCTTC.

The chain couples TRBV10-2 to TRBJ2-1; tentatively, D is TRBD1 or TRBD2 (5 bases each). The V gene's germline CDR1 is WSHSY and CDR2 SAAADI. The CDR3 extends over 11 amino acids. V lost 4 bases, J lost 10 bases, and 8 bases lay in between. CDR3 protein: CASSGGTEQFF. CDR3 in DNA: TGCGCCAGCAGTGGGGGGACGGAGCAGTTCTTC.

CDR3 sequence reads: CAWINGGSRNTGELFF. In DNA form, the CDR3 reads TGTGCCTGGATTAATGGCGGTTCGCGAAACACCGGGGAGCTGTTTTTT. The V and J genes are TRBV30 and TRBJ2-2; unclear D gene. Germline V gene sequence: CDR1 GTSNPN, CDR2 SVGIG (reference sequence). Trimming pared 4 bases from V and 2 bases from J, leaving 17 bases between. The CDR3 has 16 residues.

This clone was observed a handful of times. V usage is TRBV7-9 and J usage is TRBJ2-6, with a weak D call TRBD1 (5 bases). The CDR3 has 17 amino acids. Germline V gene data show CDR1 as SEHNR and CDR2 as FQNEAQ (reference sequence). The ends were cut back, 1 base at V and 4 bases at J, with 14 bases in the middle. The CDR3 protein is CASSLGQGLLGANVLTF. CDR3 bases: TGTGCCAGCAGCTTAGGGCAGGGCCTCCTCGGGGCCAACGTCCTGACTTTC.

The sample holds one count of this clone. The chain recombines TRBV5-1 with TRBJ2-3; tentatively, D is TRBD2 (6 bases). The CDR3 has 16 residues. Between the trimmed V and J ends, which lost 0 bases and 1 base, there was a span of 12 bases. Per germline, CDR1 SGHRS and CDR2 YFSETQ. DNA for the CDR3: TGCGCCAGCAGCTTGGATGGGACGGGAGGCACAGATACGCAGTATTTT. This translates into CASSLDGTGGTDTQYF.

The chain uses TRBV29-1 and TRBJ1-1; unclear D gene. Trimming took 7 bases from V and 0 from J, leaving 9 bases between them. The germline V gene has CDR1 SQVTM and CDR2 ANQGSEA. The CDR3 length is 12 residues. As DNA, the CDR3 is TGCAGCGCGACACGCATGAACACTGAAGCTTTCTTT. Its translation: CSATRMNTEAFF.

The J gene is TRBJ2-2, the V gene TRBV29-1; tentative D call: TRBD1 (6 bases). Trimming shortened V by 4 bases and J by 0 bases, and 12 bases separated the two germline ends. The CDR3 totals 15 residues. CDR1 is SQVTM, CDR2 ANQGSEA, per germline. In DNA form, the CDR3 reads TGCAGCGTTGGCCGGGACATCGCGAACACCGGGGAGCTGTTTTTT. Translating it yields CSVGRDIANTGELFF.

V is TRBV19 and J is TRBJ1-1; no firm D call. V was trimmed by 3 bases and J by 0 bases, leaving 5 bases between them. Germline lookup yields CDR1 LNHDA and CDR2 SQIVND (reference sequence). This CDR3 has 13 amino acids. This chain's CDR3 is CASSIPVNTEAFF. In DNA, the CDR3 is TGTGCCAGTAGTATCCCAGTGAACACTGAAGCTTTCTTT.

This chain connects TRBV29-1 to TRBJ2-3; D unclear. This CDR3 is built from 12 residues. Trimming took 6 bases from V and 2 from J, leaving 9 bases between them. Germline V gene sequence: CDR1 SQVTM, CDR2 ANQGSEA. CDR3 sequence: CSVALHTDTQYF. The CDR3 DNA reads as TGCAGCGTCGCCCTCCACACAGATACGCAGTATTTT.